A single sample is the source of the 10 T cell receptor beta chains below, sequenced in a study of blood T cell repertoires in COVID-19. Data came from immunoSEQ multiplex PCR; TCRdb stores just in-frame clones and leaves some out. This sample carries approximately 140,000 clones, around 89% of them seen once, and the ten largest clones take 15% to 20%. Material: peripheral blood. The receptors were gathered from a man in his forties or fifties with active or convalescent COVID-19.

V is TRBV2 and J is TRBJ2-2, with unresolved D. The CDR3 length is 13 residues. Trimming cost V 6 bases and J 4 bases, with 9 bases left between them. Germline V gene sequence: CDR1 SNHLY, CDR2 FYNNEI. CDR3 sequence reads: CASRPTSTGELFF. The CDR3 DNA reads TGTGCCAGCAGGCCTACTTCCACCGGGGAGCTGTTTTTT.

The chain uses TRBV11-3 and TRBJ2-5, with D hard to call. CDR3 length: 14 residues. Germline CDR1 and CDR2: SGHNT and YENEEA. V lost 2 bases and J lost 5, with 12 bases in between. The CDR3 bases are TGTGCCAGCAGCTTAAAATATCCGCAGGAGACCCAGTACTTC. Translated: CASSLKYPQETQYF.

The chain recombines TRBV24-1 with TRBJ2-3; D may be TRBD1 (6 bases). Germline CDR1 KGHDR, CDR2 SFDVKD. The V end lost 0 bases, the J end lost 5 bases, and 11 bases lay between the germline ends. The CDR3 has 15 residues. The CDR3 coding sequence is TGTGCCACCAGTGATTTGACAGGGTTGGAAGATACGCAGTATTTT. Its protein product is CATSDLTGLEDTQYF.

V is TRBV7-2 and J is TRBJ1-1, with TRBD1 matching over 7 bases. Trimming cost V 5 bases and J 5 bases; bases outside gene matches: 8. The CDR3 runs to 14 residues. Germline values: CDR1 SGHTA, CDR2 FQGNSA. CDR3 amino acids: CASSQGQAETEAFF. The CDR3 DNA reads TGTGCCAGCAGCCAAGGACAGGCGGAAACTGAAGCTTTCTTT.

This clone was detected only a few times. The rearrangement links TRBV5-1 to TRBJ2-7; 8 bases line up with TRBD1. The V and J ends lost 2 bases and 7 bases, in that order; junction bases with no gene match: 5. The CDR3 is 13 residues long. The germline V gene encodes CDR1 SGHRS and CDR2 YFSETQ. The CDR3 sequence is CASSFGQGGEQYF. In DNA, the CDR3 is TGCGCCAGCAGCTTCGGACAGGGCGGGGAGCAGTACTTC.

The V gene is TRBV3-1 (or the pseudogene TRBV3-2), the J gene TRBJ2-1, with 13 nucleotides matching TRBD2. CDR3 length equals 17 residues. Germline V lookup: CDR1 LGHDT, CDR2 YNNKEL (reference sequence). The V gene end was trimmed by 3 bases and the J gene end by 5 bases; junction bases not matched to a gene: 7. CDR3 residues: CASSHRTSGGKDNEQFF. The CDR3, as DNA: TGTGCCAGCAGCCATAGGACTAGCGGGGGTAAGGACAATGAGCAGTTCTTC.

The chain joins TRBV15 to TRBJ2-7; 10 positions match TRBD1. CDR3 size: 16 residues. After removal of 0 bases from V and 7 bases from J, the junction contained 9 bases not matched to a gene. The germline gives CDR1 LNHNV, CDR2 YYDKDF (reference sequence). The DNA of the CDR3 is TGTGCCACCAGCAGAGACCCGGGACAGGGGCCCCTGGAGCAGTACTTC. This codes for CATSRDPGQGPLEQYF.

The CDR3: CASSPIAGITDTQYF. The DNA for the CDR3 is TGTGCCAGCTCACCAATAGCGGGGATCACAGATACGCAGTATTTT. The chain links TRBV18 to TRBJ2-3; 8 bases match TRBD2. This CDR3 contains 15 residues. Germline-derived CDR1 and CDR2 are KGHSH and LQKENI. The trim removed 2 bases at V and 2 bases at J, leaving 3 bases unmatched. The full variable domain, completed using reference TRBV18 and TRBJ2-3, is NAGVMQNPRHLVRRRGQEARLRCSPMKGHSHVYWYRQLPEEGLKFMVYLQKENIIDESGMPKERFSAEFPKEGPSILRIQQVVRGDSAAYFCASSPIAGITDTQYFGPGTRLTVL.

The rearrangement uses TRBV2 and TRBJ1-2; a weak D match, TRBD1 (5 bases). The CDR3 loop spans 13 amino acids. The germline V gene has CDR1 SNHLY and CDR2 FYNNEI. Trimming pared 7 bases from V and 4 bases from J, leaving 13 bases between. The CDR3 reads CASIVQGFYGYTF. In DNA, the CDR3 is TGTGCCAGCATCGTTCAGGGATTCTATGGCTACACCTTC.

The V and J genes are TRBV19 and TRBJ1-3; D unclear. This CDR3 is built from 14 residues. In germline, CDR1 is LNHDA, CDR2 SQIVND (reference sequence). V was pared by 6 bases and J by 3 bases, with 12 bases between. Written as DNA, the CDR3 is TGTGCCAGTAGATATCGAGGTGATGGAAACACCATATATTTT. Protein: CASRYRGDGNTIYF.